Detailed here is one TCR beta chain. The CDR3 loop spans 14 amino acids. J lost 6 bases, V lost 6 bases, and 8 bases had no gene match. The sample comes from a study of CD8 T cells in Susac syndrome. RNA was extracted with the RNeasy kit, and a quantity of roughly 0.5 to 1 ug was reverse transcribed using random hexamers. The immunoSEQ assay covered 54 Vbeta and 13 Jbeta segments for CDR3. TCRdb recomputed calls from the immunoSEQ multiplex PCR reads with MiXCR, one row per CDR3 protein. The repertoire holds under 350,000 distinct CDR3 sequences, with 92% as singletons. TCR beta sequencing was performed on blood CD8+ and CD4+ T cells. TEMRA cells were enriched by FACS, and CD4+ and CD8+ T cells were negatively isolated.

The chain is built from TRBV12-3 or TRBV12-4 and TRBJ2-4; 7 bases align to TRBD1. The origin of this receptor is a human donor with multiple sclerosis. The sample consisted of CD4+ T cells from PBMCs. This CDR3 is CASSLGDSRNIQYF. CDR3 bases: TGTGCCAGCAGCCTAGGGGACAGTCGAAACATTCAGTACTTC.